This TCR beta chain comes out of a study of CD8+CD57+ T cells in acquired aplastic anemia. Overall study: Sorted CD4+ and CD8+ cells gave a mean 3.2 ug DNA, range roughly 0.19 to 27.4 ug. Study results and caveats: It was found that about 31 CD8+ CDR3 sequences were shared between patients and controls.

Patients sequenced had flow cytometry evidence of CD8+CD57+ cell expansion. In germline, CDR1 is ENHRY, CDR2 SYGVKD. The CDR3 loop spans 14 amino acids. Trimming removed 9 bases from V and 5 bases from J, with 16 bases in between. CDR3 and TCR beta VDJ profiling relied on genomic DNA as the template. Each CDR3 protein is one row after TCRdb ran MiXCR on the reads. The data hold approximately 160,000 distinct CDR3 sequences, with around 43% observed a single time. This clonotype was picked up a small number of times. No antigen is known for it. The chain has TRBV10-3 and TRBJ2-2; the D call may be TRBD1 or TRBD2 (5 bases each). The sample was sorted CD4+, CD8+, or CD8+CD57+ T cells (not recorded which) from PBMCs. This TCR derives from a human donor with aplastic anemia. CDR3 region: CAIGAGTTTGELFF. CDR3 sequence (DNA): TGTGCCATAGGGGCAGGGACGACAACCGGGGAGCTGTTTTTT.